These 29 T cell receptor beta chains originate from one sample sequenced in a study of neoadjuvant anti-PD-1 for oral cavity cancer. Method: immunoSEQ multiplex PCR; TCRdb's copy keeps in-frame clones and lacks some. The data contain 65,000 to 70,000 clones, approximately 87% of them seen just once; the ten biggest clones take up approximately 2.8%. Time point described: after neoadjuvant nivolumab, at surgical resection. The sequences come from PBMCs, collected after nivolumab (anti-PD-1) treatment. These receptors all come from a person aged 35-79 years with oral cavity squamous cell carcinoma.

This chain uses TRBV30 with TRBJ1-6, with D maybe TRBD1 (5 bases). V lost 4 bases to trimming and J lost 3 bases, with 10 bases between them. This CDR3 contains 14 residues. CDR1 is GTSNPN, CDR2 SVGIG, per germline (reference sequence). CDR3 sequence reads: CAWIGGNYNSPLHF. The CDR3 DNA is TGTGCCTGGATCGGGGGAAACTATAATTCACCCCTCCACTTT.

The genes are TRBV4-1 and TRBJ1-3, with unresolved D. The CDR3 covers 17 residues. The germline gives CDR1 MGHRA, CDR2 YSYEKL. Trimming cost V 0 bases and J 0 bases, with 12 bases left between them. The chain's CDR3 is CASSQDPALSSGNTIYF. Here the CDR3 DNA reads TGCGCCAGCAGCCAAGATCCGGCTCTGAGCTCTGGAAACACCATATATTTT.

The rearrangement links TRBV6-1 to TRBJ1-1; 7 bases are a match to TRBD1. V lost 6 bases, J lost 3 bases, and 10 bases stayed unmatched. Per germline, CDR1 MNHNS and CDR2 SASEGT. The CDR3 is 15 amino acids. In nucleotides, the CDR3 is TGTGCCAGCAGAAGACAGGGTCTACGGGACACTGAAGCTTTCTTT. Protein product: CASRRQGLRDTEAFF.

The chain links TRBV7-2 to TRBJ1-5, with D possibly being TRBD1 (5 bases). V lost 1 base and J lost 10, with 26 bases in between. Germline-derived CDR1 and CDR2 are SGHTA and FQGNSA. The CDR3 has 18 residues. The CDR3 is CASSLDFGALGLNFPQHF. In DNA, the CDR3 is TGTGCCAGCAGCTTAGACTTCGGGGCACTTGGGCTAAACTTTCCCCAGCATTTT. The complete variable domain, with remaining parts taken from reference TRBV7-2 and TRBJ1-5, reads GAGVSQSPSNKVTEKGKDVELRCDPISGHTALYWYRQSLGQGLEFLIYFQGNSAPDKSGLPSDRFSAERTGGSVSTLTIQRTQQEDSAVYLCASSLDFGALGLNFPQHFGDGTRLSIL.

The CDR3 nucleotides are TGTGCCATCAGTGTAAGGGGTACTAGCGGGGGGAACACCGGGGAGCTGTTTTTT. As protein: CAISVRGTSGGNTGELFF. The chain has TRBV10-3 and TRBJ2-2; 11 nucleotides line up with TRBD2. Germline V gene data show CDR1 as ENHRY and CDR2 as SYGVKD. The J segment lost 1 base and the V segment lost 4 bases, leaving 8 bases of the junction unmatched. The CDR3 runs 18 residues.

The chain employs TRBV6-5 and TRBJ1-2, with D tentatively TRBD1 (5 bases). Germline V gene data show CDR1 as MNHEY and CDR2 as SVGAGI. V gave up 0 bases and J gave up 4 bases, with 12 bases separating them. This CDR3 spans 15 amino acids. CDR3 protein: CASSYSSGTFYGYTF. Written as DNA, the CDR3 is TGTGCCAGCAGTTACTCGAGTGGGACTTTCTATGGCTACACCTTC.

A single count supports this clone. The J gene is TRBJ2-2, the V gene TRBV5-1, with 10 positions matching TRBD2. The V segment lost 0 bases and the J segment 3 bases; nucleotides outside the gene matches: 2. The CDR3 totals 16 residues. Germline V lookup: CDR1 SGHRS, CDR2 YFSETQ. CDR3 amino acids: CASSLAGLADTGELFF. CDR3 bases: TGCGCCAGCAGCTTGGCCGGACTAGCGGACACCGGGGAGCTGTTTTTT.

The V and J genes are TRBV4-1 and TRBJ2-5; 9 bases match TRBD1. The J call may be incorrect, as the DNA end agrees better with TRBJ2-7. The CDR3 has 14 residues. Looked up from germline, CDR1 is MGHRA and CDR2 is YSYEKL. The DNA for the CDR3 is TGCGCCAGCAGTCTGAGGGACAGGGCCTACGAGCAGTACTTC. It yields the protein CASSLRDRAYEQYF.

In DNA, the CDR3 is TGTGCCAGCAAACTTAGCTCTGGAAACACCATATATTTT. This encodes CASKLSSGNTIYF. This chain links TRBV6-1 with TRBJ1-3; no clear D gene. CDR1 and CDR2 (germline): MNHNS, SASEGT. This CDR3 has 13 residues. V lost 7 bases to trimming and J lost 0 bases, with 7 bases between them.

The chain is built from TRBV19 and TRBJ2-5; the match to TRBD2 covers 13 bases. CDR1 is LNHDA, CDR2 SQIVND, per germline (reference sequence). This CDR3 has 16 amino acids. V lost 3 bases to trimming and J lost 2 bases; unmatched junction nucleotides: 3. The CDR3: CASSMGLAGTQETQYF. CDR3 nucleotides: TGTGCCAGTAGTATGGGACTAGCGGGGACACAAGAGACCCAGTACTTC.

The rearrangement links TRBV19 to TRBJ2-1; 14 bases agree with TRBD2. The germline V gene has CDR1 LNHDA and CDR2 SQIVND (reference sequence). The CDR3 spans 16 residues. J lost 3 bases, V lost 7 bases, and 5 bases had no gene match. The CDR3 DNA sequence: TGTGCCAGTACCTCGGGACTAGCGGGAGACTACAATGAGCAGTTCTTC. Translation: CASTSGLAGDYNEQFF.

The genes are TRBV5-1 and TRBJ2-5, with 8 bases identical to TRBD1. V was pared by 0 bases and J by 5 bases, with 6 bases of the junction left unmatched. This CDR3 has 15 residues. The germline V gene encodes CDR1 SGHRS and CDR2 YFSETQ. CDR3 nucleotide sequence: TGCGCCAGCAGCTTGGCCACAGGGGGACCGGAGACCCAGTACTTC. Translation: CASSLATGGPETQYF. The full variable domain, in which reference TRBV5-1 and TRBJ2-5 provide the parts outside the CDR3, is KAGVTQTPRYLIKTRGQQVTLSCSPISGHRSVSWYQQTPGQGLQFLFEYFSETQRNKGNFPGRFSGRQFSNSRSEMNVSTLELGDSALYLCASSLATGGPETQYFGPGTRLLVL.

The chain uses TRBV11-3 and TRBJ2-1; D unresolved. Germline lookup yields CDR1 SGHNT and CDR2 YENEEA. This CDR3 comprises 18 residues. V lost 6 bases and J 0 bases, leaving 21 bases between the germline ends. This chain's CDR3 is CASSNTAVGFSSYNEQFF. The CDR3 coding sequence is TGTGCCAGCAGTAATACCGCGGTCGGATTCAGCTCCTACAATGAGCAGTTCTTC. Full variable domain (missing parts from reference TRBV11-3 and TRBJ2-1): EAGVVQSPRYKIIEKKQPVAFWCNPISGHNTLYWYLQNLGQGPELLIRYENEEAVDDSQLPKDRFSAERLKGVDSTLKIQPAELGDSAVYLCASSNTAVGFSSYNEQFFGPGTRLTVL.

Worth noting for this clone: Other DNA sequences of this sample code for an identical CDR3. For the CDR3, the DNA is TGCGCCAGCAGCGAATCAGGGAGAACTGGAAACACCATATATTTT. Translating it yields CASSESGRTGNTIYF. This chain joins TRBV5-1 and TRBJ1-3, with D perhaps matching TRBD1 (5 bases). Germline-derived CDR1 and CDR2 are SGHRS and YFSETQ. The V end was cut by 4 bases, the J end by 2 bases, with 13 bases between. This CDR3 contains 15 residues.

Only a few counts were recorded for this clone. The rearrangement uses TRBV15 and TRBJ2-7, with unresolved D. The V gene's germline CDR1 is LNHNV and CDR2 YYDKDF (reference sequence). Trimming removed 1 base from V and 3 bases from J, with 4 bases in between. The CDR3 loop spans 12 amino acids. The CDR3 DNA reads TGTGCCACCAGCAGAGCCAACTACGAGCAGTACTTC. Protein sequence: CATSRANYEQYF.

The rearrangement links TRBV27 to TRBJ1-4; 8 positions agree with TRBD1. The germline V gene encodes CDR1 MNHEY and CDR2 SMNVEV (reference sequence). The length of the CDR3 is 14 residues. V was clipped by 7 bases and J by 7 bases; unmatched bases: 8. The DNA for the CDR3 is TGTGCCAGCACCCGGGCAGGGGGCTTTGAAAAACTGTTTTTT. This encodes CASTRAGGFEKLFF.

The rearrangement joins TRBV30 to TRBJ1-2; D uncertain. The CDR3 loop spans 11 amino acids. Trimming took 0 bases from V and 6 from J, leaving 5 bases between them. The V gene's germline CDR1 is GTSNPN and CDR2 SVGIG (reference sequence). CDR3 sequence (DNA): TGTGCCTGGAGTGTAAAAGATGGCTACACCTTC. Residues: CAWSVKDGYTF.

The V call is TRBV4-1, the J call TRBJ1-3; the D gene is possibly TRBD1 (5 bases). CDR3 length: 18 amino acids. V was trimmed by 1 base and J by 3 bases, leaving 19 bases between them. The germline CDR1 and CDR2 sequences are MGHRA and YSYEKL. This CDR3 reads CASSQGLQRRGLGNTIYF. In DNA form, the CDR3 reads TGCGCCAGCAGCCAAGGTCTCCAAAGGCGGGGACTTGGAAACACCATATATTTT.

The V call is TRBV6-5, the J call TRBJ1-2; TRBD1 is a possible D gene (5 bases). CDR3 length equals 15 residues. V lost 0 bases to trimming and J lost 4 bases, with 12 bases between them. CDR1 and CDR2 (germline): MNHEY, SVGAGI. The CDR3 sequence: CASSYSVTAPYGYTF. The CDR3 DNA reads as TGTGCCAGCAGTTACTCGGTGACAGCGCCCTATGGCTACACCTTC.

This chain uses TRBV19 with TRBJ2-1, with 12 bases fitting TRBD2. V lost 6 bases and J lost 7; bases outside the gene matches: 10. The CDR3 has 16 amino acids. Per the germline V gene, CDR1 is LNHDA and CDR2 is SQIVND (reference sequence). Here the CDR3 reads CASSVASGGAKNEQFF. The DNA of the CDR3 is TGTGCCAGTAGCGTCGCTAGCGGGGGGGCTAAGAATGAGCAGTTCTTC. Filled out from reference TRBV19 and TRBJ2-1, the complete variable domain reads DGGITQSPKYLFRKEGQNVTLSCEQNLNHDAMYWYRQDPGQGLRLIYYSQIVNDFQKGDIAEGYSVSREKKESFPLTVTSAQKNPTAFYLCASSVASGGAKNEQFFGPGTRLTVL.

The chain carries TRBV27 and TRBJ2-1; 14 nucleotides match TRBD2. Germline values: CDR1 MNHEY, CDR2 SMNVEV (reference sequence). J gave up 7 bases and V 3 bases, and 11 bases lay outside the gene matches. This CDR3 contains 18 residues. The DNA for the CDR3 is TGTGCCAGCAGTTTGGGGACTAGCGGGAGAGGGGAATGGAATGAGCAGTTCTTC. Protein product: CASSLGTSGRGEWNEQFF.

The rearrangement uses TRBV5-1 and TRBJ2-2, with D perhaps matching TRBD1 or TRBD2 (6 bases each). The V and J ends lost 3 bases and 4 bases respectively, with 16 bases between them. CDR3 length equals 16 residues. The germline V gene has CDR1 SGHRS and CDR2 YFSETQ. CDR3 coding DNA: TGCGCCAGCAGCTACGGTCACACGGGGGCCACCGGGGAGCTGTTTTTT. Translating gives CASSYGHTGATGELFF.

The V call is TRBV28, the J call TRBJ1-4; D is unresolved. The germline gives CDR1 MDHEN, CDR2 SYDVKM. The CDR3 spans 14 residues. V lost 7 bases to trimming and J lost 0 bases, with 9 bases between them. The CDR3 coding sequence is TGTGCCAGCAAAACAGCTGCAACTAATGAAAAACTGTTTTTT. This translates into CASKTAATNEKLFF.

This clone was observed a single time. The V gene is TRBV28, the J gene TRBJ1-1; D is undetermined. Germline values: CDR1 MDHEN, CDR2 SYDVKM. Deletions cut 0 bases from V and 2 bases from J, with 13 bases between. This CDR3 has 16 residues. The CDR3 nucleotides read TGTGCCAGCAGTTTATGGGGATGGGAGGGCAACACTGAAGCTTTCTTT. Encoded protein: CASSLWGWEGNTEAFF.

V usage is TRBV4-2 and J usage is TRBJ1-2; D is perhaps TRBD1 (5 bases). V was shortened by 5 bases and J by 1 base, with 14 bases between the two germline ends. Germline V gene data show CDR1 as LGHNA and CDR2 as YNFKEQ. The CDR3 has 15 residues. This CDR3 reads CASSTMTARNYGYTF. The CDR3 nucleotides read TGTGCCAGCAGCACTATGACAGCCCGTAACTATGGCTACACCTTC.

J is TRBJ2-7 and V is TRBV27; 8 bases line up with TRBD1. The V gene's germline CDR1 is MNHEY and CDR2 SMNVEV (reference sequence). The CDR3 extends over 14 amino acids. The V and J ends lost 6 bases and 4 bases, in that order; junction bases with no gene match: 8. The CDR3 spells CASSLDRGLYEQYF. The CDR3 coding sequence is TGTGCCAGCAGCCTCGACAGGGGTCTGTACGAGCAGTACTTC.

The CDR3: CASSLRDREAGNTIYF. The CDR3 bases are TGCGCCAGCAGCCTCCGGGACAGGGAGGCCGGAAACACCATATATTTT. The chain carries TRBV4-1 and TRBJ1-3, with 9 positions matching TRBD1. The germline gives CDR1 MGHRA, CDR2 YSYEKL. V was pared by 4 bases and J by 4 bases, with 8 bases of the junction left unmatched. CDR3 length equals 16 residues.

This chain links TRBV27 with TRBJ2-5; no firm D call. The CDR3 is 16 amino acids. CDR1 MNHEY and CDR2 SMNVEV come from the germline V gene (reference sequence). The V end lost 10 bases, the J end lost 5 bases, and 26 bases lay between the germline ends. This CDR3 is CATTYGLGPRLETQYF. CDR3 sequence (DNA): TGTGCCACCACCTACGGCCTCGGCCCCCGGTTGGAGACCCAGTACTTC.

The chain uses TRBV7-8 and TRBJ2-7; maybe TRBD1 (6 bases). V was shortened by 2 bases and J by 4 bases, with 9 bases between the two germline ends. Germline assignment: CDR1 SGHVS and CDR2 FQNEAQ. The CDR3 is 13 residues long. The CDR3 loop is CASSLRGSYEQYF. Here the CDR3 DNA reads TGTGCCAGCAGCTTAAGGGGGTCGTACGAGCAGTACTTC.